These 2 T cell receptor beta chains originate from one sample sequenced in a study of cytomegalovirus exposure and HLA in healthy donors. The PCR employed 60 Vbeta primers together with 13 Jbeta primers. Sequenced by immunoSEQ multiplex PCR; TCRdb stores in-frame clones only, minus some. Among some 220,000 clones listed, approximately 82% were seen once. Sequenced sample: PBMCs. Receptors were obtained from a woman between 40 and 55 years old in good health and CMV-seronegative.

The chain joins TRBV11-3 to TRBJ2-5; tentative D call: TRBD2 (6 bases). V was trimmed by 5 bases and J by 5 bases, leaving 12 bases between them. The CDR3 loop spans 13 amino acids. Germline V gene sequence: CDR1 SGHNT, CDR2 YENEEA. In nucleotides, the CDR3 is TGTGCCAGCAGCGGACCGGGGGTGGAGACCCAGTACTTC. This gives the protein CASSGPGVETQYF.

The V gene is TRBV9, the J gene TRBJ2-1; the match to TRBD2 covers 12 bases. From germline, CDR1 is SGDLS and CDR2 YYNGEE. J lost 0 bases, V lost 6 bases, and 7 bases had no gene match. The CDR3 has 17 amino acids. The chain's CDR3 is CASNRLAGASSYNEQFF. The DNA for the CDR3 is TGTGCCAGCAACCGACTAGCGGGGGCGAGCTCCTACAATGAGCAGTTCTTC.